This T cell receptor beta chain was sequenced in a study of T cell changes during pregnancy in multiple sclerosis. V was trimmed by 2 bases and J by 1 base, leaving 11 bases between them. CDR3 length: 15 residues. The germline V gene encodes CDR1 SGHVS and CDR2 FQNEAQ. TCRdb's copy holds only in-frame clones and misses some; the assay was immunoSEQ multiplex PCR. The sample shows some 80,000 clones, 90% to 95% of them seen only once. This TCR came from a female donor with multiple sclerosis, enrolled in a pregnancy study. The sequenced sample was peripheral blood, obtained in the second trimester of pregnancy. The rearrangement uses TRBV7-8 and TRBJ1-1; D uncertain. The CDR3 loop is CASSLLAGQNTEAFF. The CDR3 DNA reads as TGTGCCAGCAGCTTATTAGCCGGTCAGAACACTGAAGCTTTCTTT.